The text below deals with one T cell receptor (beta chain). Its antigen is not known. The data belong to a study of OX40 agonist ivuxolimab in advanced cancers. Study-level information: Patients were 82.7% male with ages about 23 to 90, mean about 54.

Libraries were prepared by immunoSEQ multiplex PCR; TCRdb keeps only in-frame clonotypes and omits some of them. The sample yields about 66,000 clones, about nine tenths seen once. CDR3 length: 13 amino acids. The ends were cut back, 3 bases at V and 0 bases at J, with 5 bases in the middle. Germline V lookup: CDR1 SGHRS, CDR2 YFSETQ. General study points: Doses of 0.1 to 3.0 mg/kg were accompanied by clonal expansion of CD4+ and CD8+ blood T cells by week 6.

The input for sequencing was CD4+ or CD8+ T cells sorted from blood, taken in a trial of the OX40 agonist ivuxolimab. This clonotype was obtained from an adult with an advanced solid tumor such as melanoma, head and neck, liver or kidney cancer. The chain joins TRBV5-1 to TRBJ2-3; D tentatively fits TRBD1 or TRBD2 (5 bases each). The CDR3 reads CASSWDSTDTQYF. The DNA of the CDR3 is TGCGCCAGCAGCTGGGACAGCACAGATACGCAGTATTTT.